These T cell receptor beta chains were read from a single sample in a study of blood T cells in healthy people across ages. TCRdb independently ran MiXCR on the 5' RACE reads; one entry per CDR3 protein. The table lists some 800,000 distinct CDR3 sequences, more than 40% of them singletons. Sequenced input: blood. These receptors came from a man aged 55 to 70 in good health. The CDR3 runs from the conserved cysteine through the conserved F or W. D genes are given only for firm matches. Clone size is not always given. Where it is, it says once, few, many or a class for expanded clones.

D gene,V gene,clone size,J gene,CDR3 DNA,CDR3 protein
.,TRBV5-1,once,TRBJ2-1,TGCGCCAGCAGCCCAGCACGTCTGAATGAGCGGTTCTTC,CASSPARLNERFF
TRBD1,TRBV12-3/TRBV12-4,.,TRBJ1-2,TGTGCCAGCAGGGACAGGGGGCTGAACTATGGCTACACCTTC,CASRDRGLNYGYTF
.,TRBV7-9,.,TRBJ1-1,TGTGCCAGCAGCTTAGCACAGGGCAAGACACCTTTGAACACTGAAGCTTTCTTT,CASSLAQGKTPLNTEAFF
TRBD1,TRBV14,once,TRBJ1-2,TGTGCCAGCAGCGCGGACAGGGGTTATCATGGCTACACCTTC,CASSADRGYHGYTF
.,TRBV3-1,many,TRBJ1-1,TGTGCCAGCAGCCAAGAGGTTTCGGTAACTGAAGCTTTCTTT,CASSQEVSVTEAFF
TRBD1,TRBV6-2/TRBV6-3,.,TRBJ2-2,TGTGCCAGCAGTACGCGGACAGGTGGGGACACCGGGGAGCTGTTTTTT,CASSTRTGGDTGELFF
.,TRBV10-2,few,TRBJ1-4,TGCGCCAGCAGTGAGGGGGGCCGTAATGAGAAACTGTTTTTT,CASSEGGRNEKLFF
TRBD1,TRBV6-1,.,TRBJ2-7,TGTGCCAGCTTGGGACAGGGAGTTCCTTCCTACGAGCGGTACTTC,CASLGQGVPSYERYF
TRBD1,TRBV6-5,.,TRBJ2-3,TGTGCCAGCAGCGGACAGGGGGCTATAGGCACGCAGTATTTT,CASSGQGAIGTQYF
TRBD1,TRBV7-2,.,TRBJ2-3,TGTGCCAGCAGCCGAGGGACAGCTAGCACAGATACGCAGTATTTT,CASSRGTASTDTQYF
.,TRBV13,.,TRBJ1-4,TGTGCCAGCAGCTTAGGCCAAGAGGCTAATGAAAAACTGTTTTTT,CASSLGQEANEKLFF
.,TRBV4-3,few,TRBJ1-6,TGCGCCAGCAGCCAAATGGGGGGCGCAGTTTATTCACCCCTCCACTTT,CASSQMGGAVYSPLHF
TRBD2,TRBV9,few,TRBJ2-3,TGTGCCTCCTCGACTAGCGGGGGGTATAATACGCAGTATTTT,CASSTSGGYNTQYF
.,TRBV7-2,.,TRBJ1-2,TGTGCCAGCAGCTTAGATCTCTATAGTTCTCACTATGGCTACACCTTC,CASSLDLYSSHYGYTF
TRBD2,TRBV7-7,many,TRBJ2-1,TGTGCCAGCAGCCCAGGGGAGCGGGGGGCTTACAATGAGCAGTTCTTC,CASSPGERGAYNEQFF
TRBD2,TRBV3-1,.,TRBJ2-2,TGTGCCAGCAGCCAAGAGGTTCTAGCGGGGCTCAACACCGGGGAGCTGTTTTTT,CASSQEVLAGLNTGELFF
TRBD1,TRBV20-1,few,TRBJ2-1,TGCAGTGCTAGAGATGGGACAGGGGGCGGTGAGCAGTTCTTC,CSARDGTGGGEQFF
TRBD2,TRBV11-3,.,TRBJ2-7,TGTGCCAGCAGCTTAGCACCACTAGCGGGGGAGACCTACGAGCAGTACTTC,CASSLAPLAGETYEQYF
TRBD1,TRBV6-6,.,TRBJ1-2,TGTGCCAGCAGTTACCGGGACAGACTCTATGGCTACACCTTC,CASSYRDRLYGYTF
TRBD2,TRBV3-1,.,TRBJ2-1,TGTGCCAGCAGCCATCGTGCTAGCGGGGGGACCCAGTTCTTC,CASSHRASGGTQFF
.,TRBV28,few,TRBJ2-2,TGTGCCAGCAGGGACAGCATGAACACCGGGGAGCTGTTTTTT,CASRDSMNTGELFF
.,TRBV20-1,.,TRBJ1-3,TGCAGTGCTAGAGACCCGGCAGGTTTCTCTGGAAACACCATATATTTT,CSARDPAGFSGNTIYF
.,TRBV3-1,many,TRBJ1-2,TGTGCCAGCAGCCAGGGAGACTATGGCTACACCTTC,CASSQGDYGYTF
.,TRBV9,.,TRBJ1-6,TGTGCCAGCAGCGTAGACGTCAGTGGACCCCTCCACTTT,CASSVDVSGPLHF
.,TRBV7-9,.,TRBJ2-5,TGTGCCAGCAGCTTTCCAGAGAACAAGGAGACCCAGTACTTC,CASSFPENKETQYF
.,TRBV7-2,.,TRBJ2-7,TGTGCCAGCAGCTTGGACGGGGGCGGACCCCTCGGGGAGCAGTACTTC,CASSLDGGGPLGEQYF
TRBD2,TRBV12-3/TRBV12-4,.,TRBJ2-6,TGTGCCAGCAGTTCCCCCCTTGGACTAGCGGGGGGGCCGGCTGGGGCCAACGTCCTGACTTTC,CASSSPLGLAGGPAGANVLTF
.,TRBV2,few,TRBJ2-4,TGTGCCAGCAGTGAAACAGGGGACTGGGCCAAAAACATTCAGTACTTC,CASSETGDWAKNIQYF
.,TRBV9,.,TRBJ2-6,TGTGCCAGCAGCGTAGAACGGGTCTCTGGGGCCAACGTCCTGACTTTC,CASSVERVSGANVLTF
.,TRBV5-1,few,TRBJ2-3,TGCGCCAGCAGCGCAAGGGGACAGCGGGCAGATACGCAGTATTTT,CASSARGQRADTQYF
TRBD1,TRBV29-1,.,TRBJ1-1,TGCAGCGGCCAACAGGGGCGGGCTGAAGCTTTCTTT,CSGQQGRAEAFF
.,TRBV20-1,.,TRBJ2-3,TGCAGTGCTAGACACCAGGGGGGTACGCAGTATTTT,CSARHQGGTQYF
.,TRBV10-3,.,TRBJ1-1,TGTGCCATCAGTGGGGGCTCTACCGAAGCTTTCTTT,CAISGGSTEAFF
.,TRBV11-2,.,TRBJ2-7,TGTGCCAGCAGCGTAGGGGGGAGGTACGAGCAGTACTTC,CASSVGGRYEQYF
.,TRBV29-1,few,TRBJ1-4,TGCAGCGTTGCGCGTCTGGGCGGATTTAGCGAACTGTTTTTT,CSVARLGGFSELFF